This T cell receptor beta chain appears in the sequencing data of a study of OX40 agonist ivuxolimab in advanced cancers. With respect to the entire study: Ivuxolimab was an agonistic, fully human IgG2 monoclonal antibody directed against OX40 (CD134), a costimulatory receptor. Intravenous ivuxolimab was administered to patients every 2 weeks at six dose levels: 0.01, 0.1, 0.3, 1.5, 3 and 10 mg/kg. Of the roughly 50 dose-escalation patients, hepatocellular carcinoma was present in approximately 20, melanoma in roughly 15, renal cell carcinoma in 9 and head and neck cancer in 9. In the dose-escalation cohort, 75% to 85% of patients were male, and the mean age was around 60 years with a range of roughly 23 to 79. Prior anti-PD-1, anti-PD-L1 or anti-CTLA-4 therapy was permitted, and checkpoint inhibitors had been received by less than 45% of dose-escalation patients. Partial responses occurred in three dose-escalation patients, of whom one had hepatocellular carcinoma and two had cutaneous melanoma. The point of sequencing TCRbeta in the periphery was to test whether ivuxolimab changed TCR sequence diversity and drove clonal T-cell expansion. The paper reports the monotherapy dose-escalation portion (N ≈ 52 patients) of the phase I ivuxolimab trial. Broader findings and caveats from the paper: After ivuxolimab, expanded clones were on average more numerous among CD8+ T cells than among CD4+ T cells. In the 0.1-3.0 mg/kg groups, partial responders had among the lowest normalized peripheral clonal expansion, particularly in CD8+ T cells. The antigen specificity of the peripheral T cells that underwent clonal expansion was not determined. Low levels of normalized T-cell clonal expansion were also seen in some patients who did not respond. Clonal expansion of both CD4+ and CD8+ blood T cells was observed from baseline to week 6 at doses 0.1 to 3.0 mg/kg.

To note about this clone: There is no known antigen for this receptor. Base qualities are not at hand, and no much larger clone is one base apart.

The germline V gene sets CDR1 to SGHRS and CDR2 to YFSETQ. V loses 7 bases, J loses 6 bases, and the germline ends lie 20 bases apart. Its CDR3 holds 14 amino acids, cysteine through phenylalanine. Left in the record is the CDR3 DNA by itself, 42 bases read in frame from the first base. Genomic DNA was isolated from the sorted cells so that the TCRbeta CDR3 region could be sequenced. The immunoSEQ Assay was used to sequence the TCRbeta CDR3 regions. Held by TCRdb, this immuneACCESS table contains in-frame sequences only and omits some clones. Under half of the omission traces to an unresolved V gene where checked; the cause of the rest is unknown. Counted in this sample were tens of thousands of clones; 65% to 90% of them appeared once. The ten largest clonotypes hold 1.5% to 2.5% of the sample. Patients with a history of autoimmune disease or receiving systemic immunosuppression were excluded from the trial. In every dose cohort, peripheral blood was drawn for TCR sequencing at baseline, cycle 4 day 1, and cycle 7 day 1. The samples were taken from a phase I, first-in-human, multicenter, open-label dose-escalation trial of ivuxolimab. Adults with locally advanced or metastatic head and neck squamous cell, hepatocellular, melanoma or renal cell carcinoma were enrolled in the trial. Before TCR sequencing, CD4+ T cells and CD8+ T cells were sorted from peripheral blood as separate populations.

The material sequenced was CD4+ or CD8+ T cells sorted from blood, taken in a trial of the OX40 agonist ivuxolimab. The TCR was taken from an adult with an advanced solid tumor such as melanoma, head and neck, liver or kidney cancer. This chain is built from TRBV5-1 and TRBJ2-7, with the D segment identity uncertain. The encoded CDR3 is CASPIRRLLLEQYF. The DNA is as follows: TGCGCCAGCCCCATTAGGCGTCTCCTCCTCGAGCAGTACTTC.